Following are 5 T cell receptor beta chains from one sample sequenced in a study of beta chain features in type 1 diabetes. Expressed TCRB transcripts were sequenced after all isolated RNA was converted to cDNA. Repertoires were generated with immunoSEQ multiplex PCR, while TCRdb's copy carries only in-frame clones and drops some. The sample consists of under 500,000 clones, 30% of them appearing once. Sequencing input: naive CD4+ T cells from blood. Receptor source: a man aged 18-30 years in good health.

The chain has TRBV28 and TRBJ2-4; 7 bases fit TRBD1. The CDR3 runs 14 residues. The J segment lost 8 bases and the V segment lost 5 bases, leaving 9 bases of the junction unmatched. Germline values: CDR1 MDHEN, CDR2 SYDVKM. Written as DNA, the CDR3 is TGTGCCAGCAGTCGACAGGGTTCTACTTACATTCAGTACTTC. This gives the protein CASSRQGSTYIQYF.

This clone came up a few times. The chain employs TRBV29-1 and TRBJ2-5; no firm D call. Germline assignment: CDR1 SQVTM and CDR2 ANQGSEA. CDR3 size: 13 residues. The V and J ends lost 6 bases and 4 bases respectively, with 15 bases between them. The DNA for the CDR3 is TGCAGCGTCCCCGGTGGGGATGGAGAGACCCAGTACTTC. Encoded protein: CSVPGGDGETQYF.

The chain uses TRBV18 and TRBJ2-1; 7 nucleotides line up with TRBD2. The V and J ends lost 6 bases and 0 bases, in that order; junction bases with no gene match: 14. This CDR3 region has 18 residues. CDR1 and CDR2 (germline): KGHSH, LQKENI. The chain's CDR3 is CASSEASGAWSSYNEQFF. The CDR3 DNA reads TGTGCCAGCTCCGAGGCTAGCGGAGCCTGGAGCTCCTACAATGAGCAGTTCTTC.

This clone occurred a few times. The rearrangement joins TRBV25-1 to TRBJ1-1, with D possibly TRBD1 on 6 matching bases. CDR1 is MGHDK and CDR2 is SYGVNS in the germline V gene. The V end lost 4 bases, the J end lost 6 bases, and 12 bases lay between the germline ends. The CDR3 totals 13 residues. This chain's CDR3 is CASSVPGGAEAFF. Here the CDR3 DNA reads TGTGCCAGCAGTGTCCCCGGGGGCGCTGAAGCTTTCTTT.

The chain employs TRBV25-1 and TRBJ2-2; D not resolved. CDR1 and CDR2 (germline): MGHDK, SYGVNS. The CDR3 sequence is 14 residues long. V lost 5 bases and J 3 bases, leaving 10 bases between the germline ends. CDR3 amino acids: CASSPPGYTGELFF. DNA of the CDR3: TGTGCCAGCAGTCCCCCCGGTTACACCGGGGAGCTGTTTTTT.